This T cell receptor (beta chain) was identified during a study of CD8+CD57+ T cells in acquired aplastic anemia. Background on the study: Mean DNA quantity obtained from sorted CD4+ and CD8+ cells was 3 to 3.5 ug.

Genomic DNA templated the TCR beta VDJ and CDR3 profiling. TCRdb reprocessed the reads with MiXCR, giving one entry per CDR3 protein. This sample has approximately 250,000 distinct CDR3 sequences, with 82% found just once. The patients chosen for sequencing had shown expansion of CD8+CD57+ cells (detected by flow cytometry). Turning to this clonotype: Because it lacks the conserved phenylalanine or tryptophan at the end, this CDR3 is likely a read error. No DNA is shown, since the ends of the CDR3 on it are uncertain; the CDR3 is the one TCRdb lists.

Germline V gene sequence: CDR1 SNHLY, CDR2 FYNNEI. Both ends counted, the CDR3 spans 15 residues. This chain joins TRBV2 and TRBJ1-1. The sample comprised sorted CD4+, CD8+, or CD8+CD57+ T cells (not recorded which) from PBMCs. The origin of this receptor is a human donor with aplastic anemia. CDR3 amino acids: CASREGGGGQDEAVS.